The source of this T cell receptor beta chain is a study of breast tumors, draining lymph nodes, adjacent tissues. V lost 4 bases to trimming and J lost 6 bases; unmatched junction nucleotides: 1. The CDR3 covers 12 residues. Per the germline V gene, CDR1 is SGHKS and CDR2 is YYEKEE (reference sequence). This clonotype showed up many times. As yet, its antigen is unknown. Study-wide points: Tumors had less TCR diversity than lymph nodes, more than nontumor tissue. Findings are consistent with lymph node origin and intratumoral expansion of most tumor T cells. Data only fit, rather than demonstrated, lymph node origin of most tumor T cells.

One entry per CDR3 protein results from TCRdb running MiXCR on the multiplex PCR reads. This sample has some 150,000 distinct CDR3 sequences, with about 22% found just once. Axillary draining lymph nodes of breast cancer patients supplied the node samples. This receptor was taken from a female donor with breast cancer. Some clones in this sample may be carry-over from other donors' samples. Sample: axillary lymph node tissue. This sequence joins TRBV5-5 and TRBJ1-2; 9 positions match TRBD1. The chain's CDR3 is CASSGTGHGYTF. CDR3 nucleotides: TGTGCCAGCAGCGGGACAGGGCATGGCTACACCTTC.